This T cell receptor beta chain was sequenced during a study of PD-1 blockade in classical Hodgkin lymphoma (TCRdb year 2020). With respect to the entire study: Nivolumab dosing was 3 mg/kg intravenously every 2 weeks, continuing until either disease progression or unacceptable toxicity. A peripheral blood immune signature of response to PD-1 blockade in classical Hodgkin lymphoma was defined using TCR beta sequencing and CyTOF.

The sample's time point label, decoded: cycle 2 day 1 (C2D1) of nivolumab. Every trial patient had relapsed after autologous stem cell transplantation, and cohorts A, B and C differed in prior brentuximab vedotin exposure. The trial cohort included 50 to 60 patients with relapsed/refractory classical Hodgkin lymphoma, and each patient had a best overall response of complete response, partial response or progressive disease. Trial patients were treated with single-agent nivolumab in the multi-cohort phase II CheckMate 205 trial. An independent review committee assessed best overall response by applying the 2007 International Working Group response criteria. Trial PBMCs were obtained immediately prior to nivolumab initiation (C1D1) and on therapy at cycle 2 day 1 and cycle 4 day 1. Peripheral blood was collected in 8 mL Vacutainer Cell Preparation Tubes, from which PBMCs were isolated by centrifugation and then cryopreserved.

CDR1 and CDR2 were assigned from the germline V gene as SQVTM and ANQGSEA. V loses 1 base of germline sequence and J loses 5 bases, and the interval between the two ends is 10 bases. CDR3 length: 13 amino acids, cysteine to phenylalanine. Only CDR3 DNA is held: 39 bases, read in frame from base 1. Summary of the overall study and its limitations: Lower diversity was seen in patients whose nivolumab began less than 1 year after ASCT, and these patients were left out of later analyses so that immune reconstitution would not confound the results. Baseline TCR diversity was reported as lower in newly diagnosed patients than in healthy donors, and lower still in relapsed/refractory patients. By C4D1, a significant rise was seen in CD4+ TCR diversity but not in CD8+ TCR diversity (p=0.0027 vs p=0.16), and the rise was most apparent among complete responders (p=0.02). Baseline diversity similar to that of newly diagnosed patients was observed in trial patients achieving complete response, whereas significantly lower diversity was observed in partial responders and progressors. The study covered only a single clinical trial cohort, and the causes of the repertoire differences, possibly disease activity or prior therapy, were still not defined.

The Qiagen DNeasy kit was used to extract genomic DNA from unsorted PBMCs and from the negatively selected CD4+ and CD8+ fractions. TCR beta CDR3 regions were amplified by immunoSEQ multiplex PCR using primers annealing to V and J segments. A synthetic immune receptor repertoire was used to minimize amplification bias, and any remaining bias was removed computationally after sequencing. The published analysis was carried out like this. Custom Python scripts were used to quantify repertoire diversity as the Shannon entropy index. Unsorted, CD4+ and CD8+ repertoires were analyzed separately, except for combined analyses in which CD4+ and CD8+ sequences were merged in silico. A clone counted as expanded when the clone's frequency after treatment rose at least 2-fold relative to C1D1, and clones undetected at baseline were given a pseudocount of 0.5. Singleton clones were defined as clones with 0 or 1 copy at C1D1, and non-singleton clones were defined as clones with 2 or more copies. Clones expanded in unsorted samples were annotated as CD4+, CD8+ or unknown by matching protein sequences in sorted samples from the same patient. Wilcoxon tests on paired samples were used to test diversity changes from C1D1 to C4D1. The source is immuneACCESS, and TCRdb retained only in-frame sequences with V and J called. Part of the clones is not carried over; for the studies checked, unresolved V genes explain less than half of this, and the remainder is unexplained. V and J calls and clone size follow that table, whereas D and trimming were derived from the DNA. The sample table records 84,000 or so clones; 80% to 95% of these occur just once. The top ten constitute around 2.4% of the sample.

On this clone: Its cognate antigen has yet to be identified. One base away there is no much larger clone; base qualities are not given.

This clonotype was sampled from a human donor with classical Hodgkin lymphoma. Sample: peripheral blood mononuclear cells (PBMCs), taken before the second cycle of nivolumab. The chain links TRBV29-1 with TRBJ2-3; a tentative D match to TRBD2 spans 6 bases. The nucleotide sequence reads TGCAGCGTTGAAGTCGGGAGACTAGATACGCAGTATTTT. This is translated as CSVEVGRLDTQYF.